The 25 T cell receptor beta chains below come from one sample, sequenced in a study of blood T cells in healthy people across ages. Through a sample-barcoded 5' primer and a J-beta primer mix, a second PCR was run for about 6 to 11 cycles. TCRdb reanalysed the 5' RACE reads using MiXCR and keeps one entry per CDR3 protein. The sample consists of 700,000 or so distinct CDR3 sequences, around 43% of them appearing once. The sequenced material came from blood. The receptor set was obtained from an elderly man in good health.

This clonotype was detected a few times. V gene TRBV20-1 combines with J gene TRBJ2-5; D is perhaps TRBD2 (7 bases). CDR1 is DFQATT, CDR2 SNEGSKA, per germline (reference sequence). This CDR3 comprises 15 residues. V was trimmed by 6 bases and J by 5 bases, leaving 22 bases between them. The CDR3 nucleotides are TGCAGTGCCGCGTACCGTGGCAGGGGAGGGGAGACCCAGTACTTC. Amino acids: CSAAYRGRGGETQYF.

CDR3 residues: CSAREGGPNEPQHF. DNA of the CDR3: TGCAGTGCTAGAGAAGGGGGCCCAAATGAGCCCCAGCATTTT. The chain employs TRBV20-1 and TRBJ1-5; 7 nucleotides line up with TRBD1. The CDR3 spans 14 residues. V shed 0 bases and J 8 bases; nucleotides not matched to a gene: 7. Germline lookup yields CDR1 DFQATT and CDR2 SNEGSKA (reference sequence).

Details on this clonotype: This may be a read error, as it is one base from a much larger clone. This chain links TRBV4-3 with TRBJ2-2; tentative D call: TRBD2 (5 bases). This CDR3 contains 14 residues. Germline V gives CDR1 LGHNA, CDR2 YSLEER. CDR3 residues: CASSEGPYTGEPFF. Written as DNA, the CDR3 is TGCGCCAGCAGCGAAGGGCCTTACACCGGGGAGCCGTTTTTT.

This chain uses TRBV7-2 with TRBJ2-1; a weak D match, TRBD1 (6 bases). The germline CDR1 and CDR2 sequences are SGHTA and FQGNSA. Trimming took off 1 base at V and 10 bases at J, with 14 bases between the two ends. The CDR3 contains 14 residues. The CDR3 loop reads CASSLVSWTEEQFF. The CDR3 bases are TGTGCCAGCAGCTTAGTAAGTTGGACAGAAGAGCAGTTCTTC.

About this clonotype itself: A single base separates this from a much larger clone, so it may be a read error. The rearrangement links TRBV7-6 to TRBJ2-7, with D perhaps matching TRBD2 (5 bases). CDR3 length equals 16 residues. The V gene's germline CDR1 is SGHVS and CDR2 FNYEAQ. The CDR3 spells CASNLALGRKLGEQYF. The CDR3 nucleotides are TGTGCCAGCAACTTAGCGTTGGGGAGAAAGTTGGGCGAGCAGTACTTC.

This clonotype was detected only a few times. V and J are TRBV6-1 and TRBJ2-3; no clear D gene. Trimming cost V 3 bases and J 0 bases, with 7 bases left between them. The CDR3 sequence is 14 residues long. Germline CDR1 reads MNHNS; CDR2 reads SASEGT. CDR3 loop: CASSDYSSTDTQYF. The CDR3, as DNA: TGTGCCAGCAGTGACTACAGTAGCACAGATACGCAGTATTTT.

This clonotype was seen ten or more times. This chain joins TRBV28 and TRBJ1-2; 7 bases fit TRBD1. Germline loops: CDR1 MDHEN, CDR2 SYDVKM. Trimming removed 5 bases from V and 7 bases from J; junction bases left unmatched: 7. This CDR3 comprises 13 residues. CDR3: CASSQRQGGGYTF. In DNA, the CDR3 is TGTGCCAGCAGTCAGAGACAGGGCGGTGGCTACACCTTC.

The V gene is TRBV29-1, the J gene TRBJ2-1, with D uncertain. Per the germline V gene, CDR1 is SQVTM and CDR2 is ANQGSEA. The CDR3 is 11 residues long. The CDR3: CSGDSYNEQFF. Written as DNA, the CDR3 is TGCAGTGGGGACTCCTACAATGAGCAGTTCTTC.

There are a few counts of this clonotype. V and J are TRBV3-1 and TRBJ2-7; D remains ambiguous. Trimming removed 0 bases from V and 2 bases from J, with 14 bases in between. The CDR3 totals 16 residues. Germline CDR1 is LGHDT and CDR2 is YNNKEL (reference sequence). For the CDR3, the DNA is TGTGCCAGCAGCCAAGACGTGAGAAGCCTGACCTACGAGCAGTACTTC. This encodes CASSQDVRSLTYEQYF.

This clonotype was found many times. CDR3 sequence (DNA): TGTGCCTGGAGTCAAAGACTTTCCGGGACAGGGGATTCACCCCTCCACTTT. Its protein is CAWSQRLSGTGDSPLHF. This chain connects TRBV30 to TRBJ1-6, with TRBD1 matching 10 bases. The CDR3 is made up of 17 amino acids. V was clipped by 2 bases and J by 8 bases; unmatched bases: 12. Germline V CDR1 and CDR2: GTSNPN, SVGIG (reference sequence).

J is TRBJ1-2 and V is TRBV3-1; D gene ambiguous. V shed 1 base and J shed 1 base, with 7 bases lying between them. The CDR3 totals 14 residues. Looked up from germline, CDR1 is LGHDT and CDR2 is YNNKEL (reference sequence). The CDR3 nucleotides read TGTGCCAGCAGCCAAGGCCACAGTAACTATGGCTACACCTTC. Amino acids: CASSQGHSNYGYTF.

The V gene is TRBV10-3, the J gene TRBJ2-5; tentatively, D is TRBD1 or TRBD2 (5 bases each). The CDR3 is 11 residues long. The V end lost 8 bases, the J end lost 9 bases, and 13 bases lay between the germline ends. Per the germline V gene, CDR1 is ENHRY and CDR2 is SYGVKD. The CDR3 spells CAIGGGRAQYF. For the CDR3, the DNA is TGTGCCATCGGGGGTGGCCGAGCCCAGTACTTC.

This clonotype was seen a handful of times. DNA for the CDR3: TGTGCCAGCAGCGTAGAAGGGATGGGAGGAGATACGCAGTATTTT. Translation gives CASSVEGMGGDTQYF. The chain employs TRBV9 and TRBJ2-3; perhaps TRBD2 as D (6 bases). Between the trimmed V and J ends, which lost 0 bases and 5 bases, there was a span of 13 bases. CDR1 is SGDLS and CDR2 is YYNGEE in the germline V gene. The CDR3 spans 15 residues.

This chain connects TRBV2 to TRBJ1-2; maybe TRBD1 (5 bases). This CDR3 spans 14 amino acids. Between the trimmed V and J ends, which lost 6 bases and 4 bases, there was a span of 15 bases. Per the germline V gene, CDR1 is SNHLY and CDR2 is FYNNEI. This chain's CDR3 is CASSGASSTYGYTF. The CDR3, as DNA: TGTGCCAGCAGCGGGGCGAGTTCTACCTATGGCTACACCTTC.

This clonotype has only one observation. This chain joins TRBV10-3 and TRBJ1-5; 9 positions agree with TRBD1. Germline-derived CDR1 and CDR2 are ENHRY and SYGVKD. Trimming cost V 5 bases and J 4 bases; bases outside gene matches: 9. This CDR3 is built from 16 residues. CDR3 protein: CAISNLDRGKNQPQHF. CDR3 nucleotides: TGTGCCATCAGTAACCTGGACAGGGGAAAAAATCAGCCCCAGCATTTT.

A few counts support this clonotype. CDR3 amino acids: CASSSLGAEQYF. Written as DNA, the CDR3 is TGTGCCAGCAGCTCCCTGGGGGCCGAGCAGTACTTC. This chain joins TRBV11-2 and TRBJ2-7; the D gene is possibly TRBD1 (6 bases). CDR1 SGHAT and CDR2 FQNNGV come from the germline V gene. The CDR3 runs 12 residues. Deletions cut 4 bases from V and 6 bases from J, with 10 bases between.

This chain uses TRBV5-1 with TRBJ2-1, with D tentatively TRBD1 (5 bases). Germline V gene data show CDR1 as SGHRS and CDR2 as YFSETQ. CDR3 length equals 15 residues. V lost 1 base and J lost 0, with 8 bases in between. The CDR3: CASSLRGDSYNEQFF. CDR3 bases: TGCGCCAGCAGCTTGAGGGGTGACTCCTACAATGAGCAGTTCTTC.

This clonotype showed up just a few times. The chain employs TRBV7-2 and TRBJ2-1, with TRBD1 matching 8 bases. Trimming removed 8 bases from V and 4 bases from J; junction bases left unmatched: 4. CDR3 length: 13 amino acids. Germline V gives CDR1 SGHTA, CDR2 FQGNSA. The CDR3 sequence is CASGRQGYNEQFF. CDR3 in DNA: TGTGCCAGCGGCCGACAGGGGTACAATGAGCAGTTCTTC.

V usage is TRBV7-2 and J usage is TRBJ1-6; perhaps TRBD1 as D (5 bases). The germline V and J ends were trimmed by 4 bases and 10 bases, with 17 bases remaining between them. The CDR3 is 15 amino acids. Per germline, CDR1 SGHTA and CDR2 FQGNSA. CDR3 sequence: CASSSNGGRDSPLHF. DNA for the CDR3: TGTGCCAGCAGCTCAAATGGGGGGAGGGACTCACCCCTCCACTTT.

The chain links TRBV20-1 to TRBJ2-1, with D perhaps matching TRBD1 or TRBD2 (6 bases each). This CDR3 is built from 13 residues. Germline V CDR1 and CDR2: DFQATT, SNEGSKA (reference sequence). The V end was cut by 4 bases, the J end by 7 bases, with 14 bases between. Here the CDR3 DNA reads TGCAGTGCTAATCGGGGGCTGGGGAATGAGCAGTTCTTC. It is translated as CSANRGLGNEQFF.

This clonotype was picked up a small number of times. This chain connects TRBV11-3 to TRBJ2-7; TRBD1 or TRBD2 may be the D gene (5 bases each). This CDR3 contains 15 residues. Germline-derived CDR1 and CDR2 are SGHNT and YENEEA. Deletions cut 0 bases from V and 7 bases from J, with 16 bases between. The DNA for the CDR3 is TGTGCCAGCAGCTTAGATCCGGGGCCCTACAATGAGCAGTACTTC. Encoded protein: CASSLDPGPYNEQYF.

This clonotype was seen only a few times. The chain combines TRBV29-1 with TRBJ1-4, with 7 nucleotides matching TRBD1. The CDR3 length is 14 residues. Germline V gene lookup returns CDR1 SQVTM and CDR2 ANQGSEA. V was pared by 6 bases and J by 3 bases, with 7 bases of the junction left unmatched. The CDR3 coding sequence is TGCAGCGTCCAAGACAGGGCTGCTAATGAAAAACTGTTTTTT. Amino acid sequence: CSVQDRAANEKLFF.

As to this clonotype: It may be a read error: a sequence one base away is much more abundant. V gene TRBV7-8 combines with J gene TRBJ2-3, with TRBD2 identical over 10 bases. Germline CDR1 reads SGHVS; CDR2 reads FQNEAQ. CDR3 length: 13 amino acids. The CDR3 here is CASSGRYTGTQYF. CDR3 coding DNA: TGTGCTAGTAGCGGGAGGTACACAGGTACGCAGTATTTT.

This clonotype was picked up one time. The chain carries TRBV12-3 or TRBV12-4 and TRBJ2-2; D gene unclear. V was pared by 7 bases and J by 7 bases, with 16 bases between. The CDR3 covers 14 residues. This chain's CDR3 is CASTAGLHDGELFF. The CDR3 nucleotides are TGTGCCAGCACCGCCGGTCTACACGACGGGGAGCTGTTTTTT.

This rearrangement joins TRBV2 to TRBJ2-1; 7 nucleotides align to TRBD1. CDR1 is SNHLY and CDR2 is FYNNEI in the germline V gene. The CDR3 has 18 residues. Trimming at V came to 5 bases and at J to 2 bases, leaving 15 bases not matched to a gene. CDR3 sequence: CASSPAGTDRETYNEQFF. CDR3 in DNA: TGTGCCAGCAGTCCTGCAGGGACAGACAGGGAGACCTACAATGAGCAGTTCTTC.